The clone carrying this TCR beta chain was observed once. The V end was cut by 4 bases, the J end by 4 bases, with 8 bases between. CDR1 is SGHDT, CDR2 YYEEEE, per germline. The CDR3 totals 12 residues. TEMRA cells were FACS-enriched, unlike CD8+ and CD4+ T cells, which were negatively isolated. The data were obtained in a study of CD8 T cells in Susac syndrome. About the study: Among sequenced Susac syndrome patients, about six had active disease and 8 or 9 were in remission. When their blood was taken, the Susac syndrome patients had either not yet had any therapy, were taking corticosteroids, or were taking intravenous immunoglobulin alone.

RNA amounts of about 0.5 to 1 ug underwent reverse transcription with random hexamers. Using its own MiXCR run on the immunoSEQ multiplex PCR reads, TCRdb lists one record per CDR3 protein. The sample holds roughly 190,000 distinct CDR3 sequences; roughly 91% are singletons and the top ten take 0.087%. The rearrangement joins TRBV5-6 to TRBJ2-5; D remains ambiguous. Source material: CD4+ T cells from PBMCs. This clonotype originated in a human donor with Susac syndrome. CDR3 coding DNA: TGTGCCAGCAGCCCGCATCTAGAGACCCAGTACTTC. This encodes CASSPHLETQYF.